Below, one TCR beta chain is given with its context. No antigen is known for it. No base quality values were provided; no much bigger clone lies one nucleotide off. The CDR3 regions of human TCRbeta chains were analyzed by immunosequencing. In the authors' own workflow: TCRs in the repertoires were matched against a reference library of SARS-CoV-2-specific TCRs that had been generated with the MIRA antigen-specificity platform. Breadth was defined as the fraction of unique TCRs that were SARS-CoV-2-associated, and depth was defined as the fraction of total T cells that were SARS-CoV-2-associated. Using the MIRA data, each spike-specific TCR was mapped to the spike region that the TCR reacts to and placed in a CD4 or CD8 class. Log10-transformed breadth and depth values were compared by one-way ANOVA with Sidak's multiple comparisons tests. Imported from immuneACCESS, the table was reduced by TCRdb to in-frame sequences with V and J called. These copies leave out some clones; in studies compared against another copy, an unresolved V gene accounts for under half, and the cause of the remainder is not known. The DNA was the basis for D and trimming; V, J and clone size are from that table. The sample table records about 150,000 clones; around 90% of these occur just once. The leading ten clones occupy about 4.9% of the sample.

This specimen comes from a study of T cell responses to AZD1222 COVID-19 vaccine (dated by TCRdb to the early 2020s). Notes on the research overall: TCR sequencing covered roughly 230 trial participants: roughly 200 given two doses of AZD1222 and approximately 25 given two doses of MenACWY control vaccine. Trial participants were enrolled by age into subgroups of 18-55, 56-69 and 70-plus years, and 148, 28 and 57 TCR-sequenced participants, respectively, were included in these subgroups.

Overall study outcomes, separate from this receptor: Reportedly, almost half of the unique spike-specific TCRs recognized epitopes lying outside the regions that are mutated in the B.1.351 and B.1.1.7 variants. After two AZD1222 doses, both the breadth and the depth of spike-specific TCRs were significantly higher than at day 0 and than in MenACWY recipients. The vaccine-associated CD4 TCRs covered the entire spike protein, and the dominant responses fell in regions 160-218 and 743-854. Most participants were white British and females outnumbered males, and the authors suggested that clonal diversity may have been underestimated. Conclusions about previously exposed vaccinees are limited because only a handful of AZD1222 recipients were SARS-CoV-2 seropositive at baseline. The 56-69-year group was small, and its depth increase did not reach significance, likely because of low power. No day 14 peak-response samples were available, so repertoires were characterized only after the peak T cell response.

From the cysteine up to the phenylalanine, the CDR3 has a length of 15 residues. The kept DNA is CDR3 alone, 45 bases in frame from the first base. Clipping removes 3 bases from V and 6 bases from J, with 7 as the unmatched junction base count. CDR1 and CDR2, per the germline V gene, are KGHSH and LQKENI. Taken with the paper, the label for time point translates to: about 28 days (+/-7) after the second vaccine dose. Explained via the paper, the treatment or condition label denotes: meningococcal conjugate vaccine given as trial control. Samples from vaccinated people were obtained from the UK trials COV001 and COV002, which included a single-blind randomized controlled phase 2/3 trial of AZD1222 (ChAdOx1 nCoV-19) in healthy adults. Trial participant PBMC samples were collected at day 0 and day 28 after the second dose for TCRbeta chain sequencing.

Here the sequenced sample was peripheral blood, taken 28 days after the second dose of the MenACWY control vaccine. Recombination connected TRBV18 to TRBJ2-7; TRBD1 aligns with 11 central bases. The TCR sequence derives from an adult who received the MenACWY meningococcal vaccine as a control. The CDR3 reads CASSPAGTGGIEQYF. In nucleotide form, the sequence is TGTGCCAGCTCACCCGCCGGGACAGGGGGTATCGAGCAGTACTTC. This CDR3, with the reference TRBV18 and TRBJ2-7 proteins standing in past its ends, gives the full variable domain NAGVMQNPRHLVRRRGQEARLRCSPMKGHSHVYWYRQLPEEGLKFMVYLQKENIIDESGMPKERFSAEFPKEGPSILRIQQVVRGDSAAYFCASSPAGTGGIEQYFGPGTRLTVT.